What follows are 24 T cell receptor beta chains derived from one specimen sequenced in a study of early T cells in non-severe SARS-CoV-2 infection. One entry per CDR3 protein results from TCRdb running MiXCR on the 5' RACE reads. The table includes around 50,000 distinct CDR3 sequences, approximately 10% detected once. The specimen sequenced was whole blood. The receptors shown here come from an adult who was a healthcare worker with PCR-confirmed SARS-CoV-2 infection or an uninfected control (not recorded which).

The chain joins TRBV7-9 to TRBJ2-5, with 8 bases that match TRBD2. Germline V CDR1 and CDR2: SEHNR, FQNEAQ (reference sequence). The CDR3 is made up of 14 amino acids. J lost 4 bases, V lost 0 bases, and 1 base had no gene match. This chain's CDR3 is CASSLARGAETQYF. DNA of the CDR3: TGTGCCAGCAGCTTAGCGCGGGGGGCAGAGACCCAGTACTTC.

This chain links TRBV5-8 with TRBJ1-2; D gene unclear. This CDR3 is 13 amino acids long. V lost 3 bases and J lost 4, with 10 bases in between. Germline V gene sequence: CDR1 SGHTS, CDR2 YDEGEE. The CDR3 sequence: CASSSDRVYGYTF. CDR3 DNA: TGTGCCAGCAGCTCCGACCGGGTCTATGGCTACACCTTC. The variable domain in full, completed from reference TRBV5-8 and TRBJ1-2, reads EAGVTQSPTHLIKTRGQQATLRCSPISGHTSVYWYQQALGLGLQFLLWYDEGEERNRGNFPPRFSGRQFPNYSSELNVNALELEDSALYLCASSSDRVYGYTFGSGTRLTVV.

The J gene is TRBJ2-2, the V gene TRBV3-1, with D unclear. Trimming left V 1 base short and J 5 bases short, with 5 bases between. This CDR3 is built from 13 residues. Germline V gene data show CDR1 as LGHDT and CDR2 as YNNKEL (reference sequence). In DNA, the CDR3 is TGTGCCAGCAGCCAAGCCGGTACCGGGGAGCTGTTTTTT. Translated: CASSQAGTGELFF.

This chain uses TRBV15 with TRBJ2-5; the match to TRBD2 covers 7 bases. Germline V lookup: CDR1 LNHNV, CDR2 YYDKDF (reference sequence). The CDR3 contains 13 residues. Germline trimming cut 8 bases from V and 5 bases from J; bases unmatched to any gene: 8. The CDR3 DNA follows: TGTGCCACCGGGAAGGGGAGGGAGGAGACCCAGTACTTC. This gives the protein CATGKGREETQYF.

The V and J genes are TRBV29-1 and TRBJ2-7; D gene ambiguous. The germline V gene encodes CDR1 SQVTM and CDR2 ANQGSEA. Trimming cost V 5 bases and J 4 bases, with 9 bases left between them. CDR3 size: 11 residues. CDR3 protein: CSVTKGYEQYF. Written as DNA, the CDR3 is TGCAGCGTTACGAAAGGGTACGAGCAGTACTTC.

This clonotype has more than one count but fewer than ten. V gene TRBV9 combines with J gene TRBJ2-3, with 11 positions matching TRBD2. The V and J ends lost 0 bases and 4 bases, in that order; junction bases with no gene match: 10. Germline CDR1 reads SGDLS; CDR2 reads YYNGEE. The CDR3 has 18 residues. CDR3 region: CASSVAGIAGGSADTQYF. The CDR3 DNA sequence: TGTGCCAGCAGCGTAGCCGGAATAGCGGGAGGGAGCGCAGATACGCAGTATTTT.

There are many counts of this clonotype. The J gene is TRBJ1-5, the V gene TRBV5-1, with TRBD1 as a possible D gene (5 bases). The CDR3 contains 15 residues. Deletions cut 4 bases from V and 1 base from J, with 12 bases between. Germline CDR1 SGHRS, CDR2 YFSETQ. Here the CDR3 DNA reads TGCGCCAGCAGCGGAGACGGGGGAAGCAATCAGCCCCAGCATTTT. As protein: CASSGDGGSNQPQHF.

This clonotype turned up a few times. The chain employs TRBV9 and TRBJ1-2; D unresolved. The CDR3 loop spans 13 amino acids. Trimming left V 3 bases short and J 1 base short, with 7 bases between. CDR1 SGDLS and CDR2 YYNGEE come from the germline V gene. The CDR3 region has the DNA TGTGCCAGCAGCGCGGACGGTAACTATGGCTACACCTTC. Amino acid sequence: CASSADGNYGYTF.

This clonotype was found a few times. This chain links TRBV7-6 with TRBJ2-1; the match to TRBD2 covers 14 bases. The CDR3 length is 17 residues. V lost 2 bases and J lost 11; bases outside the gene matches: 11. Germline V lookup: CDR1 SGHVS, CDR2 FNYEAQ. CDR3 coding DNA: TGTGCCAGCAGCTTATCCCCGGGACTAGCGGGAGAAGGGAAGCAGTTCTTC. Protein sequence: CASSLSPGLAGEGKQFF.

The rearrangement uses TRBV21-1 and TRBJ1-6; whether TRBD1, the table's D call, matches the DNA was not checked. TRBV21-1 is termed a pseudogene. The CDR3 sequence is 14 residues long. CDR3 DNA sequence: TGTGCCAGCAGCAAATGCGGGGGGAATTCACCCCTCCACTTT. Translating it yields CASSKCGGNSPLHF.

This clonotype was seen a few times. CDR3 loop: CASSFLVPTTGELFF. The CDR3, as DNA: TGTGCCAGCAGCTTTTTGGTTCCGACGACCGGGGAGCTGTTTTTT. The rearrangement links TRBV11-3 to TRBJ2-2; D unclear. With 3 bases removed from V and 5 bases from J, the gap between germline ends came to 13 bases. The CDR3 contains 15 residues. Germline CDR1 and CDR2: SGHNT and YENEEA.

This clonotype was detected a few times. The chain couples TRBV7-9 to TRBJ2-7; no firm D call. The length of the CDR3 is 14 residues. V was pared by 5 bases and J by 2 bases, with 13 bases between. From germline, CDR1 is SEHNR and CDR2 FQNEAQ (reference sequence). The CDR3 DNA reads TGTGCCAGCAGCCCCCCCACCGCCACCTACGAGCAGTACTTC. The encoded protein is CASSPPTATYEQYF.

This sequence joins TRBV5-6 and TRBJ2-5; D gene unclear. The CDR3 runs 13 residues. With 1 base removed from V and 6 bases from J, the gap between germline ends came to 10 bases. Germline V gene lookup returns CDR1 SGHDT and CDR2 YYEEEE. CDR3 residues: CASSLPSSQTQYF. CDR3 bases: TGTGCCAGCAGCTTGCCCAGCTCGCAGACCCAGTACTTC.

V usage is TRBV5-6 and J usage is TRBJ1-2; possibly TRBD1 for D (6 bases). V lost 3 bases and J 0 bases, leaving 12 bases between the germline ends. The germline V gene has CDR1 SGHDT and CDR2 YYEEEE. The CDR3 covers 15 residues. The CDR3, as DNA: TGTGCCAGCAGCTATTACAGGGTAGCTAACTATGGCTACACCTTC. This sequence encodes CASSYYRVANYGYTF. The variable domain in full, with the rest retrieved from reference TRBV5-6 and TRBJ1-2, is DAGVTQSPTHLIKTRGQQVTLRCSPKSGHDTVSWYQQALGQGPQFIFQYYEEEERQRGNFPDRFSGHQFPNYSSELNVNALLLGDSALYLCASSYYRVANYGYTFGSGTRLTVV.

This clonotype was found many times. V and J are TRBV28 and TRBJ1-4, with TRBD1 as a possible D gene (6 bases). V lost 6 bases and J 8 bases, leaving 13 bases between the germline ends. The CDR3 runs to 13 residues. Germline loops: CDR1 MDHEN, CDR2 SYDVKM. The CDR3 reads CASSSGGQEKLFF. As DNA, the CDR3 is TGTGCCAGCAGCTCGGGGGGCCAGGAAAAACTGTTTTTT.

The gene calls are TRBV10-3 and TRBJ1-2; 10 bases are shared with TRBD1. Germline V gene lookup returns CDR1 ENHRY and CDR2 SYGVKD. Trimming at V came to 4 bases and at J to 3 bases, leaving 2 bases not matched to a gene. There are 14 residues in the CDR3. CDR3 sequence reads: CAISGQGADYGYTF. CDR3 nucleotide sequence: TGTGCCATCAGTGGACAGGGGGCGGACTATGGCTACACCTTC.

This clonotype was observed a few times. This chain uses TRBV11-2 with TRBJ2-7; D is perhaps TRBD1 (5 bases). The length of the CDR3 is 14 residues. Germline lookup yields CDR1 SGHAT and CDR2 FQNNGV. V lost 4 bases and J 1 base, leaving 11 bases between the germline ends. CDR3 protein: CASSSGARSYEQYF. CDR3 coding DNA: TGTGCCAGCAGCTCTGGGGCGCGTTCCTACGAGCAGTACTTC.

This clonotype was found a few times. The rearrangement uses TRBV12-3 or TRBV12-4 and TRBJ1-1; D unresolved. Trimming took off 4 bases at V and 1 base at J, with 10 bases between the two ends. There are 14 residues in the CDR3. The CDR3 nucleotides read TGTGCCAGCAGTTCCTTTGAGGCGAACACTGAAGCTTTCTTT. This encodes CASSSFEANTEAFF.

The chain carries TRBV29-1 and TRBJ2-3, with D possibly matching TRBD1 (6 bases). The V end was cut by 6 bases, the J end by 1 base, with 17 bases between. Germline V gene sequence: CDR1 SQVTM, CDR2 ANQGSEA. The CDR3 extends over 15 amino acids. The CDR3 protein is CSVPTTGHGTDTQYF. As DNA, the CDR3 is TGCAGCGTCCCCACCACAGGGCACGGCACAGATACGCAGTATTTT.

This clonotype was detected many times. CDR3 nucleotides: TGTGCCACCAGTGATTCCCGGACAGGGAGCGAGACCCAGTACTTC. Its protein product is CATSDSRTGSETQYF. The V gene is TRBV24-1, the J gene TRBJ2-5; 8 bases agree with TRBD1. The CDR3 totals 15 residues. The junction had 6 bases not matched to a gene; V was cut back by 2 bases and J by 5 bases. From germline, CDR1 is KGHDR and CDR2 SFDVKD.

J is TRBJ1-1 and V is TRBV2, with 7 bases identical to TRBD1. The J segment lost 5 bases and the V segment lost 5 bases, leaving 17 bases of the junction unmatched. CDR1 is SNHLY and CDR2 is FYNNEI in the germline V gene. This CDR3 is 17 amino acids long. CDR3 in DNA: TGTGCCAGCAGTTTAATCCGCCTGGCAGGGGGGCAGACTGAAGCTTTCTTT. Amino acid sequence: CASSLIRLAGGQTEAFF.

The rearrangement uses TRBV15 and TRBJ2-3; maybe TRBD1 (5 bases). Germline V gene lookup returns CDR1 LNHNV and CDR2 YYDKDF (reference sequence). The CDR3 has 14 amino acids. V lost 7 bases to trimming and J lost 0 bases, with 11 bases between them. The CDR3 is CATKKTASTDTQYF. In DNA form, the CDR3 reads TGTGCCACCAAGAAGACAGCTAGCACAGATACGCAGTATTTT.

On this clonotype: One end of the junction varies from germline; a read error may be responsible. The rearrangement uses TRBV7-2 and TRBJ2-7, with 8 bases identical to TRBD2. Germline V gene sequence: CDR1 SGHTA, CDR2 FQGNSA. There are 13 residues in the CDR3. The CDR3 nucleotides read TGTGCCAGCAGCCGGGGACTAGTTTACGTGCAGTACTTC. Its translation: CASSRGLVYVQYF.

This clonotype was counted ten times or more. The V gene is TRBV14, the J gene TRBJ1-1; a possible D gene is TRBD1 (5 bases). Germline assignment: CDR1 SGHDN and CDR2 FVKESK. CDR3 length: 15 residues. Deletions cut 1 base from V and 3 bases from J, with 12 bases between. The CDR3 here is CASSQVGGGYTEAFF. DNA of the CDR3: TGTGCCAGCAGCCAAGTTGGGGGAGGATACACTGAAGCTTTCTTT.